Listed below are T cell receptor beta chains from one sample, sequenced in a study of cytomegalovirus exposure and HLA in healthy donors. Libraries were prepared by immunoSEQ multiplex PCR; TCRdb keeps only in-frame clonotypes and omits some of them. The listing records 50,000 or so clones. Sequencing was carried out using PBMCs. The receptor set was obtained from a woman aged 40 to 55 in good health and CMV-seronegative. Both conserved end residues are part of each CDR3. Each record gives: V gene, J gene, CDR3 protein.

TRBV27	TRBJ1-5	CASAGTAWLPQHF
TRBV11-2	TRBJ2-5	CASSLGTGYQETQYF
TRBV7-9	TRBJ2-7	CASSRGGLAYEQYF
TRBV30	TRBJ1-2	CAGGKQGLANYGYTF
TRBV6-1	TRBJ1-1	CASSVRGVNTEAFF
TRBV7-9	TRBJ1-2	CASSLGQGSGYTF
TRBV7-9	TRBJ2-7	CASSSSRDRGWEQYF
TRBV6-6	TRBJ2-2	CASSYTSGATGELFF
TRBV30	TRBJ1-1	CAWGNRGDTEAFF
TRBV5-1	TRBJ2-1	CASSLAAGPPAIEQFF
TRBV27	TRBJ2-7	CASSLSKADGGYEQYF
TRBV10-3	TRBJ1-6	CAITDSYNSPLHF
TRBV28	TRBJ1-1	CASSSGQTNTEAFF
TRBV6-5	TRBJ2-5	CASSYGRTQYF
TRBV5-5	TRBJ2-7	CASSRLSSYEQYF
TRBV18	TRBJ1-1	CASSPGQAVEAFF
TRBV5-8	TRBJ1-5	CASSFGEPQPQHF
TRBV7-9	TRBJ1-2	CASSLGGLYGYTF
TRBV28	TRBJ1-6	CASRPGQLVSPLHF
TRBV5-8	TRBJ1-1	CASSPVGTEAFF
TRBV30	TRBJ2-5	CAWSDSGETQYF
TRBV5-1	TRBJ1-1	CASSPSQGSTEAFF
TRBV7-9	TRBJ2-6	CASSTTGQGSGANVLTF
TRBV9	TRBJ2-1	CASSVGLAGTAGEQFF
TRBV4-3	TRBJ2-3	CASSQVSGGWGTDTQYF
TRBV9	TRBJ2-5	CASSGGQGIGQETQYF
TRBV19	TRBJ1-1	CASSIEGGVENTEAFF
TRBV15	TRBJ2-1	CATSRVFAGGPDEQFF
TRBV29-1	TRBJ1-1	CSASGQLNTEAFF
TRBV11-2	TRBJ2-7	CASSPGGVFEQYF
TRBV30	TRBJ2-1	CAGSVGQGILNEQFF
TRBV5-1	TRBJ1-1	CASSLSGENTEAFF
TRBV7-2	TRBJ2-5	CASSRQGAQETQYF
TRBV6-1	TRBJ2-7	CASSARMGKEVYF
TRBV27	TRBJ1-5	CASSLYLTEGPQHF
TRBV7-9	TRBJ1-2	CASSWDRGLDGYTF
TRBV30	TRBJ2-5	CAWSPGRETQYF
TRBV4-3	TRBJ2-1	CASSQDRGYNEQFF
TRBV2	TRBJ1-1	CASSVRTGDTEAFF
TRBV28	TRBJ1-2	CASSFSFSGQDGSGYTF
TRBV7-2	TRBJ2-1	CASSQLAGSEEQFF
TRBV10-3	TRBJ2-2	CAISESMGTGGTGELFF
TRBV7-9	TRBJ1-6	CASSPENIYNSPLHF
TRBV6-5	TRBJ2-1	CASSYSTGETDNEQFF
TRBV5-6	TRBJ1-6	CASSFDRSSYNSPLHF
TRBV28	TRBJ1-2	CASSFWVVEQGYTF
TRBV7-9	TRBJ2-7	CASSSLKGVGEQYF
TRBV9	TRBJ2-2	CASSPGTGSTGELFF
TRBV5-6	TRBJ2-5	CASSPDRGLRETQYF
TRBV14	TRBJ2-7	CASSQDEGREQYF
TRBV13	TRBJ2-7	CASSGRGRSYEQYF
TRBV25-1	TRBJ2-7	CASSGDRGPGEQYF
TRBV19	TRBJ2-5	CASSTLQLQETQYF
TRBV5-1	TRBJ2-1	CASSLGDRHNEQFF
TRBV18	TRBJ2-5	CASSPGTSGQETQYF
TRBV18	TRBJ1-5	CASSPGGDQPQHF
TRBV7-2	TRBJ2-5	CASSPPDPRLAGVEETQYF